Listed below are T cell receptor beta chains from one sample, sequenced in a study of shared clonotypes between healthy human individuals. Profiled with immunoSEQ multiplex PCR; TCRdb holds only in-frame clones, not every one. The sample holds about 2.4 million clones, around 90% seen once. The specimen was naive CD4+ T cells sorted from blood. The receptors here all came from a man in his late teens or twenties in good health. CDR3s include the opening cysteine and the closing phenylalanine or tryptophan. Fields, in order: J gene, CDR3 length, clone size, V gene, D gene, CDR3 protein, CDR3 DNA. D genes are given only for firm matches. Clone sizes are given selectively: once, few, many, or a class where the clone is expanded.

J: TRBJ2-7; length: 13; size: .; V: TRBV10-2; D: .; CDR3: CASSDGRFYEQYF; DNA: TGCGCCAGCAGTGACGGCAGGTTCTACGAGCAGTACTTC
J: TRBJ1-5; length: 15; size: .; V: TRBV5-8; D: TRBD1; CDR3: CASSFRGGPNQPQHF; DNA: TGTGCCAGCAGCTTTAGAGGGGGCCCCAATCAGCCCCAGCATTTT
J: TRBJ1-5; length: 16; size: .; V: TRBV10-1; D: .; CDR3: CASSSMGGRDHQPQHF; DNA: TGCGCCAGCAGTTCGATGGGGGGCAGGGATCATCAGCCCCAGCATTTT
J: TRBJ2-1; length: 16; size: .; V: TRBV6-4; D: .; CDR3: CASSVSVRTPTPEQFF; DNA: TGTGCCAGCAGTGTCTCGGTACGGACTCCGACCCCTGAGCAGTTCTTC
J: TRBJ1-2; length: 14; size: .; V: TRBV5-5; D: TRBD1; CDR3: CASSLPGQGVGYTF; DNA: TGTGCCAGCAGCTTACCGGGACAGGGTGTTGGCTACACCTTC
J: TRBJ2-1; length: 12; size: .; V: TRBV2; D: .; CDR3: CASHTSYNEQFF; DNA: TGTGCCAGCCACACTAGCTACAATGAGCAGTTCTTC
J: TRBJ1-2; length: 15; size: once; V: TRBV5-4; D: TRBD1; CDR3: CASSFLGQPSYGYTF; DNA: TGTGCCAGCAGCTTCCTGGGACAGCCAAGCTATGGCTACACCTTC
J: TRBJ2-7; length: 13; size: .; V: TRBV6-1; D: .; CDR3: CASSVRLLYEQYF; DNA: TGTGCCAGCAGTGTTAGACTGCTCTACGAGCAGTACTTC
J: TRBJ2-7; length: 13; size: .; V: TRBV10-3; D: .; CDR3: CAISEGSSYEQYF; DNA: TGTGCCATCAGTGAGGGCTCTTCTTACGAGCAGTACTTC
J: TRBJ2-7; length: 13; size: .; V: TRBV11-3; D: .; CDR3: CASSSLRGGEQYF; DNA: TGTGCCAGCAGCTCCCTCAGAGGGGGCGAGCAGTACTTC
J: TRBJ1-4; length: 13; size: .; V: TRBV27; D: TRBD1; CDR3: CASRDRRAEKLFF; DNA: TGTGCCAGCAGGGACAGGAGGGCAGAAAAACTGTTTTTT
J: TRBJ2-6; length: 19; size: .; V: TRBV7-9; D: TRBD2; CDR3: CASSPSGGRGSSGANVLTF; DNA: TGTGCCAGCAGCCCCAGCGGGGGGCGGGGCAGCTCTGGGGCCAACGTCCTGACTTTC
J: TRBJ2-7; length: 14; size: .; V: TRBV6-5; D: TRBD2; CDR3: CASSPTSGLYEQYF; DNA: TGTGCCAGCAGCCCGACTAGCGGGCTCTACGAGCAGTACTTC
J: TRBJ2-1; length: 15; size: .; V: TRBV7-3; D: TRBD2; CDR3: CASSLTGLAGVRQFF; DNA: TGTGCCAGCAGCTTAACTGGCCTAGCGGGGGTCCGGCAGTTCTTC
J: TRBJ1-2; length: 12; size: .; V: TRBV6-1; D: .; CDR3: CASSEPGYGYTF; DNA: TGTGCCAGCAGTGAACCGGGCTATGGCTACACCTTC
J: TRBJ2-7; length: 16; size: .; V: TRBV11-2; D: TRBD2; CDR3: CASSLEGGLAGYEQYF; DNA: TGTGCCAGCAGCTTAGAGGGGGGACTAGCGGGGTACGAGCAGTACTTC
J: TRBJ1-5; length: 18; size: .; V: TRBV7-8; D: TRBD1; CDR3: CASSPTRSGQGETQPQHF; DNA: TGTGCCAGCAGCCCGACCAGGTCCGGACAGGGGGAAACTCAGCCCCAGCATTTT
J: TRBJ2-7; length: 16; size: .; V: TRBV6-1; D: .; CDR3: CASSENRLATTSEQYF; DNA: TGTGCCAGCAGTGAAAACAGGCTCGCGACTACTTCCGAGCAGTACTTC
J: TRBJ1-1; length: 14; size: .; V: TRBV5-5; D: .; CDR3: CASSFGRENTEAFF; DNA: TGTGCCAGCAGCTTTGGACGGGAGAACACTGAAGCTTTCTTT
J: TRBJ1-2; length: 16; size: .; V: TRBV19; D: .; CDR3: CASSRTGGSKNYGYTF; DNA: TGTGCCAGTAGCAGGACGGGGGGCAGTAAAAACTATGGCTACACCTTC
J: TRBJ1-1; length: 13; size: .; V: TRBV7-9; D: .; CDR3: CASSLSGDTEAFF; DNA: TGTGCCAGCAGCTTATCCGGGGACACTGAAGCTTTCTTT
J: TRBJ1-1; length: 14; size: .; V: TRBV9; D: .; CDR3: CASSVGPVNTEAFF; DNA: TGTGCCAGCAGCGTAGGTCCAGTGAACACTGAAGCTTTCTTT
J: TRBJ1-2; length: 16; size: .; V: TRBV4-3; D: TRBD1; CDR3: CASSQADRGGTNGYTF; DNA: TGCGCCAGCAGCCAAGCTGACAGGGGGGGAACTAATGGCTACACCTTC
J: TRBJ1-6; length: 14; size: .; V: TRBV5-1; D: .; CDR3: CASSQGRGEEPLHF; DNA: TGCGCCAGCAGCCAGGGACGGGGAGAAGAGCCCCTCCACTTT
J: TRBJ2-1; length: 18; size: .; V: TRBV5-1; D: TRBD2; CDR3: CASSWGLAGSSSYNEQFF; DNA: TGCGCCAGCAGCTGGGGTCTAGCGGGATCGAGCTCCTACAATGAGCAGTTCTTC
J: TRBJ2-3; length: 15; size: .; V: TRBV7-6; D: .; CDR3: CASSLESARLGTQYF; DNA: TGTGCCAGCAGCTTAGAATCCGCCCGCTTGGGTACGCAGTATTTT
J: TRBJ2-3; length: 16; size: .; V: TRBV27; D: TRBD2; CDR3: CASSPRGSGGAGTQYF; DNA: TGTGCCAGCAGTCCTCGGGGTAGCGGGGGGGCTGGGACGCAGTATTTT
J: TRBJ2-3; length: 21; size: .; V: TRBV29-1; D: TRBD2; CDR3: CSVAYRGPGLAGAMGTDTQYF; DNA: TGCAGCGTCGCTTACCGGGGGCCGGGACTAGCGGGAGCCATGGGCACAGATACGCAGTATTTT
J: TRBJ2-4; length: 16; size: .; V: TRBV10-3; D: .; CDR3: CAISESQQLAKNIQYF; DNA: TGTGCCATCAGTGAGTCGCAGCAGCTAGCCAAAAACATTCAGTACTTC